This T cell receptor (beta chain) was identified in a study of blood T cell repertoires in COVID-19. The overall study: Acute-phase and convalescent COVID-19 samples originated in the United States, Italy and Spain.

From germline, CDR1 is SNHLY and CDR2 FYNNEI. With V trimmed by 4 bases and J by 1 base, 3 bases remained unmatched. This CDR3 comprises 14 residues. Original processing notes: Reference gene primers were amplified, and this amplification served to estimate nucleated cell counts. Libraries were prepared by immunoSEQ multiplex PCR; TCRdb keeps only in-frame clonotypes and omits some of them. V and J calls and clone size are as listed in that table; D and trimming were resolved from the DNA. The table lists around 86,000 clones, roughly 86% of them singletons. The chain combines TRBV2 with TRBJ1-1; 7 nucleotides agree with TRBD1. Material: peripheral blood. This clonotype was sampled from a human donor with acute or convalescent COVID-19. The donor label of this sample is uncertain. CDR3 protein: CASSAQGKNTEAFF. DNA of the CDR3: TGTGCCAGCAGTGCACAGGGGAAGAACACTGAAGCTTTCTTT.